This passage covers 9 T cell receptor beta chains from one sample sequenced in a study of blood T cell repertoires in COVID-19 (dated by TCRdb to 2019 to 2021). Library creation used the immunoSEQ multiplex PCR assay. Sourced from immuneACCESS, this table was stored by TCRdb with only in-frame sequences that have V and J called. A share of the clones is absent; for the studies checked, an unresolved V gene accounts for under half, and the remainder has no known explanation. Counted in this sample were about 69,000 clones; approximately 80% of them appeared once. Approximately 12% of the sample is taken by the ten largest. Sequencing used peripheral blood. All receptors come from a man in his fifties or sixties with COVID-19, enrolled during active disease.

V and J are TRBV6-5 and TRBJ2-5, with no clear D. The CDR3 has 10 residues. V lost 8 bases to trimming and J lost 5 bases, with 6 bases between them. Germline V gives CDR1 MNHEY, CDR2 SVGAGI. CDR3 in DNA: TGTGCCAGCGGTCGGGAGACCCAGTACTTC. This translates into CASGRETQYF.

The genes are TRBV5-6 and TRBJ2-5; 7 nucleotides align to TRBD2. V gave up 4 bases and J gave up 7 bases; unmatched junction bases: 16. The CDR3 spans 16 residues. Germline CDR1 is SGHDT and CDR2 is YYEEEE. The CDR3 region has the DNA TGTGCCAGCAGCCTCACCGACGGCCGACTAGCAGTGACCCAGTACTTC. As protein: CASSLTDGRLAVTQYF.

The chain joins TRBV4-1 to TRBJ1-6; D perhaps matches TRBD1 (5 bases). This CDR3 has 14 amino acids. V dropped 3 bases and J dropped 6 bases, with 9 bases sitting between them. CDR1 is MGHRA, CDR2 YSYEKL, per germline. CDR3 bases: TGCGCCAGCAGCCACCGACAGTCTAATTCACCCCTCCACTTT. Encoded protein: CASSHRQSNSPLHF.

The rearrangement joins TRBV10-2 to TRBJ1-5; weak D call: TRBD1 (6 bases). The CDR3 has 15 amino acids. V was pared by 2 bases and J by 0 bases, with 8 bases between. Germline CDR1 and CDR2: WSHSY and SAAADI. The CDR3 loop reads CASSEGQTSNQPQHF. CDR3 DNA: TGCGCCAGCAGTGAGGGACAGACTAGCAATCAGCCCCAGCATTTT.

This chain joins TRBV5-4 and TRBJ2-1; 11 bases line up with TRBD2. V lost 4 bases to trimming and J lost 2 bases; unmatched junction nucleotides: 8. The CDR3 sequence is 17 residues long. Germline V lookup: CDR1 SGHNT, CDR2 YYREEE (reference sequence). This CDR3 is CASSLRLAGLTYNEQFF. The CDR3 DNA is TGTGCCAGCAGCCTCAGACTAGCGGGGTTGACCTACAATGAGCAGTTCTTC.

The chain carries TRBV7-3 and TRBJ1-1; TRBD1 might be the D (5 bases). This CDR3 region has 13 residues. CDR1 SGHTA and CDR2 FQGTGA come from the germline V gene. V was cut by 5 bases and J by 1 base, with 8 bases left in between. CDR3 DNA: TGTGCCAGCAGCGAGACAGAGAACACTGAAGCTTTCTTT. This sequence encodes CASSETENTEAFF.

This sequence joins TRBV7-2 and TRBJ2-1, with TRBD1 matching 10 bases. J lost 4 bases, V lost 4 bases, and 4 bases had no gene match. The CDR3 is 15 amino acids. The germline V gene encodes CDR1 SGHTA and CDR2 FQGNSA. Written as DNA, the CDR3 is TGTGCCAGCAGCTCTGACAGGGGGCTTTACAATGAGCAGTTCTTC. Amino acids: CASSSDRGLYNEQFF.

The CDR3 region is CASSATGGNTIYF. CDR3 sequence (DNA): TGTGCCAGCAGCGCGACAGGGGGAAACACCATATATTTT. The chain combines TRBV5-6 with TRBJ1-3, with 7 bases lining up with TRBD1. In germline, CDR1 is SGHDT, CDR2 YYEEEE. The CDR3 length is 13 residues. V was pared by 4 bases and J by 4 bases, with 2 bases of the junction left unmatched.

This clone has a handful of counts. The rearrangement joins TRBV4-3 to TRBJ2-2; no reliable D call. Germline V gene lookup returns CDR1 LGHNA and CDR2 YSLEER. The CDR3 sequence is 13 residues long. The ends were cut back, 4 bases at V and 6 bases at J, with 9 bases in the middle. In DNA, the CDR3 is TGCGCCAGCAGCCCTCAGGTCCCCGGGGAGCTGTTTTTT. Amino acid sequence: CASSPQVPGELFF.